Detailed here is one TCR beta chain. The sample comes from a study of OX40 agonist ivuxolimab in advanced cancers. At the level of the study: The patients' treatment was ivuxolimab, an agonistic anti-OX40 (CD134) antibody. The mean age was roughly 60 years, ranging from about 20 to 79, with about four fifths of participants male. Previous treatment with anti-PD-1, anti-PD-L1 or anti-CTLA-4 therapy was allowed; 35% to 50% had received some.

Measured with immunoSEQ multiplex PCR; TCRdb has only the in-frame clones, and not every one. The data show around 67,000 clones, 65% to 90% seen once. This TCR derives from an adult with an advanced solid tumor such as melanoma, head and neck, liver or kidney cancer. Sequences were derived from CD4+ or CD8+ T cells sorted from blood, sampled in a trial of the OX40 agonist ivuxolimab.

The CDR3 DNA is TGTGCCAGCAGCTTCGGGGGGGTGGCAGATACGCAGTATTTT. Protein sequence: CASSFGGVADTQYF. This sequence joins TRBV13 and TRBJ2-3, with 8 bases matching TRBD2. Germline V gene data show CDR1 as PRHDT and CDR2 as FYEKMQ (reference sequence). The V gene end was trimmed by 3 bases and the J gene end by 4 bases; junction bases not matched to a gene: 3. The CDR3 is 14 amino acids.